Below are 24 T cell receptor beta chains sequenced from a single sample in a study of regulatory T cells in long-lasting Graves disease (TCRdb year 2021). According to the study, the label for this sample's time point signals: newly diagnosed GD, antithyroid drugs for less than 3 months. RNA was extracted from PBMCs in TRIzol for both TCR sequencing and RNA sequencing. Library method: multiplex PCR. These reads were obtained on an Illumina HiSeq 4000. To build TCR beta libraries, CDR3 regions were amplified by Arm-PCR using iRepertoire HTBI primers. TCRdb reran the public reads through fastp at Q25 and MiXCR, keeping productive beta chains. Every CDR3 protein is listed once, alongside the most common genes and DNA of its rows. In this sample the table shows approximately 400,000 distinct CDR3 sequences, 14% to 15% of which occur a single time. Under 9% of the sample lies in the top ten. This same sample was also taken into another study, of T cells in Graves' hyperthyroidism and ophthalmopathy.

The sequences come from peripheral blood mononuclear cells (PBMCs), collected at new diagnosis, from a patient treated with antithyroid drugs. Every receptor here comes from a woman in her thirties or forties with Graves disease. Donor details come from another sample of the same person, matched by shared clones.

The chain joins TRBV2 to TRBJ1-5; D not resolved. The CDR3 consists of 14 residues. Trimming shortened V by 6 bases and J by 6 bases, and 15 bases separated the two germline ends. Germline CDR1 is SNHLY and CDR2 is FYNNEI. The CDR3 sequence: CASSAEGYGQPQHF. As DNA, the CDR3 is TGTGCCAGCAGCGCCGAGGGTTACGGTCAGCCCCAGCATTTT. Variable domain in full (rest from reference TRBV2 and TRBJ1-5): EPEVTQTPSHQVTQMGQEVILRCVPISNHLYFYWYRQILGQKVEFLVSFYNNEISEKSEIFDDQFSVERPDGSNFTLKIRSTKLEDSAMYFCASSAEGYGQPQHFGDGTRLSIL.

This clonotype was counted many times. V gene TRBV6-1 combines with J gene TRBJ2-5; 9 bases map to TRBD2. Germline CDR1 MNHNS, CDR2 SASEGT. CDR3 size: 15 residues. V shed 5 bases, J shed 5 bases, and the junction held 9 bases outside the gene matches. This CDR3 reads CASSPIAGEWETQYF. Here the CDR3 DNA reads TGTGCCAGCAGTCCCATAGCGGGAGAGTGGGAGACCCAGTACTTC.

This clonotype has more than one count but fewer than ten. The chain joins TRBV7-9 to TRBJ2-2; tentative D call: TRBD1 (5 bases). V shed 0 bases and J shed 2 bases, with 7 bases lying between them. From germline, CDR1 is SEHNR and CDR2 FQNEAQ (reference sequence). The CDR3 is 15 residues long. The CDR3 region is CASSLAGPNTGELFF. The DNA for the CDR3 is TGTGCCAGCAGCTTAGCGGGGCCAAACACCGGGGAGCTGTTTTTT.

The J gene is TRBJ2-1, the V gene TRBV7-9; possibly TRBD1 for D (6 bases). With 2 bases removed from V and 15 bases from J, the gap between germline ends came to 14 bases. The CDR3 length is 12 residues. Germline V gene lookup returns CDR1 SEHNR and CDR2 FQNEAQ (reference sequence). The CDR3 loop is CASSLSAGDRFF. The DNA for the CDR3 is TGTGCCAGCAGCTTATCGGCAGGGGACCGGTTCTTC.

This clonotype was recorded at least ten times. CDR3 nucleotide sequence: TGCAGTGCCCCGCCGCGGGACCGCCCCTACAATGAGCAGTTCTTC. Its translation: CSAPPRDRPYNEQFF. The chain recombines TRBV20-1 with TRBJ2-1; D is possibly TRBD2 (6 bases). The CDR3 length is 15 residues. The V gene's germline CDR1 is DFQATT and CDR2 SNEGSKA (reference sequence). Deletions cut 6 bases from V and 2 bases from J, with 17 bases between.

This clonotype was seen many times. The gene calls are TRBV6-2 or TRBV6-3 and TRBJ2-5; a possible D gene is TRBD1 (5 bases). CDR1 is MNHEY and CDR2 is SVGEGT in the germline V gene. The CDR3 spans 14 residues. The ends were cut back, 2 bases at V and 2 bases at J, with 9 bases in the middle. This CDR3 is CASSYHTGQETQYF. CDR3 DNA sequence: TGTGCCAGCAGTTACCACACAGGACAAGAGACCCAGTACTTC.

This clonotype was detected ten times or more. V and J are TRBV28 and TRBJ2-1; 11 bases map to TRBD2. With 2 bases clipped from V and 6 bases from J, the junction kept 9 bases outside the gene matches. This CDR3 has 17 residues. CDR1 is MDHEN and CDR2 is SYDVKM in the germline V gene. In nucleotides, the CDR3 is TGTGCCAGCAGTTTAACCCAACTAGCGGGAGAACTCAATGAGCAGTTCTTC. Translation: CASSLTQLAGELNEQFF.

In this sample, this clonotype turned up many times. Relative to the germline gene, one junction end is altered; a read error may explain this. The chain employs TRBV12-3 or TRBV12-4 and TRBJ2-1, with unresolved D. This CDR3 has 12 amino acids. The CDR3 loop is CATRNSHNEQFF. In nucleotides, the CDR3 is TGTGCCACCAGGAACTCCCACAATGAGCAGTTCTTC.

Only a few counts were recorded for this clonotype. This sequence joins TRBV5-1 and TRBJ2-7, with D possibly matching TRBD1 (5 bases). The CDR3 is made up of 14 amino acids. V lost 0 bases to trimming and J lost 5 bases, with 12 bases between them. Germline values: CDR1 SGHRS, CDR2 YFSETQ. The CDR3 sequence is CASSLAGQDNEQYF. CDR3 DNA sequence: TGCGCCAGCAGCTTGGCCGGTCAGGACAACGAGCAGTACTTC.

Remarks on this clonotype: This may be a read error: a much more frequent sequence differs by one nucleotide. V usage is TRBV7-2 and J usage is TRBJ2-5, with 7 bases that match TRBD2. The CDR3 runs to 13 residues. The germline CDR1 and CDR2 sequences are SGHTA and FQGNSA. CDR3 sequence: CVSSRGVDETQYF. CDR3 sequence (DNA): TGTGTCAGCAGCCGGGGGGTGGATGAGACCCAGTACTTC. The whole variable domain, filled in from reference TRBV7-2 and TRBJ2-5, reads GAGVSQSPSNKVTEKGKDVELRCDPISGHTALYWYRQSLGQGLEFLIYFQGNSAPDKSGLPSDRFSAERTGGSVSTLTIQRTQQEDSAVYLCVSSRGVDETQYFGPGTRLLVL.

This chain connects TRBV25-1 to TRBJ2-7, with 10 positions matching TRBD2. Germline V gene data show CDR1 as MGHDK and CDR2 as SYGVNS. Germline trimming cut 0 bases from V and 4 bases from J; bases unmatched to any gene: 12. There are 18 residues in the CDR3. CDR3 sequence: CASSEYYISASGSYEQYF. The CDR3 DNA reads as TGTGCCAGCAGTGAATATTATATTTCGGCTAGCGGGAGTTACGAGCAGTACTTC.

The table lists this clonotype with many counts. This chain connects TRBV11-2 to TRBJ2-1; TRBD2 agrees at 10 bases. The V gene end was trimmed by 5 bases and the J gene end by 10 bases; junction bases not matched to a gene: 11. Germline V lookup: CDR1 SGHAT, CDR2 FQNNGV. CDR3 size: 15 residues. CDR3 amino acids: CASSKGTSAFNEQFF. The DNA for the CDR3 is TGTGCCAGCAGCAAAGGGACTAGCGCTTTCAACGAGCAGTTCTTC.

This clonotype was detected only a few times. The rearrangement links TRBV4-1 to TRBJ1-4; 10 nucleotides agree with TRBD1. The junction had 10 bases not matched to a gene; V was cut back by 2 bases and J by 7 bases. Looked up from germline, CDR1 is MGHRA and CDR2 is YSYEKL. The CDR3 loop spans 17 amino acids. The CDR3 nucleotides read TGCGCCAGCAGCCAAATGGGACAGGGGCTGGAGGGTGAAAAACTGTTTTTT. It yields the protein CASSQMGQGLEGEKLFF.

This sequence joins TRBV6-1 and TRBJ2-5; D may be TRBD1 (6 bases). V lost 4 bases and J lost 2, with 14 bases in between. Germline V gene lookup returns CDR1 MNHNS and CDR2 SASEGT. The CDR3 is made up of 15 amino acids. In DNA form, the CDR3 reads TGTGCCAGCAGTGGACAAAGGGGGATTCAAGAGACCCAGTACTTC. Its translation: CASSGQRGIQETQYF.

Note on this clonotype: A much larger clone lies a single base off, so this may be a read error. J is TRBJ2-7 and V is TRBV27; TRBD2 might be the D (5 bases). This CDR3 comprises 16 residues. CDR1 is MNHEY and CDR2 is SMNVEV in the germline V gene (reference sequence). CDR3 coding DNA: TGTGTCAGCAGTTTATCGAGCCAGAGGGTTTTCGACGAGCAGTACTTC. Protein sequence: CVSSLSSQRVFDEQYF.

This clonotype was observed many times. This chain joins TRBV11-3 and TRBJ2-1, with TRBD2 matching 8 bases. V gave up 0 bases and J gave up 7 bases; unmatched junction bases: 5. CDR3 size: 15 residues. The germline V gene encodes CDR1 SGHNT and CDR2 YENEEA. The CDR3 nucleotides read TGTGCCAGCAGCTTAGAAAGCGGGAGAGGAAATGAGCAGTTCTTC. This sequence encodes CASSLESGRGNEQFF.

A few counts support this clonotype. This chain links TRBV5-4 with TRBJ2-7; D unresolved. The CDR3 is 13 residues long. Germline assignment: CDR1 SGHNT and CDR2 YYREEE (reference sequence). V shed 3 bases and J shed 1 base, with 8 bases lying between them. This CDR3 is CASSSPPSYEQYF. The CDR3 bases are TGTGCCAGCAGCTCTCCACCTTCCTACGAGCAGTACTTC. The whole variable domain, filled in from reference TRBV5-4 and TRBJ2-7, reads ETGVTQSPTHLIKTRGQQVTLRCSSQSGHNTVSWYQQALGQGPQFIFQYYREEENGRGNFPPRFSGLQFPNYSSELNVNALELDDSALYLCASSSPPSYEQYFGPGTRLTVT.

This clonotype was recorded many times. This chain's CDR3 is CASSPGLALHYNEQFF. CDR3 DNA: TGCGCCAGCAGCCCGGGACTAGCGTTGCACTACAATGAGCAGTTCTTC. The chain carries TRBV5-1 and TRBJ2-1; 10 nucleotides match TRBD2. CDR3 length: 16 residues. Trimming took 4 bases from V and 3 from J; bases not matched to a gene: 7. Germline V gene sequence: CDR1 SGHRS, CDR2 YFSETQ.

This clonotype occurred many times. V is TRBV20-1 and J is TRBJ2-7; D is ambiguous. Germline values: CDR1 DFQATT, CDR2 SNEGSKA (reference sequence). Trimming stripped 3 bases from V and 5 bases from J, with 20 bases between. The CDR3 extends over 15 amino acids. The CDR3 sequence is CSASSSHELANEQYF. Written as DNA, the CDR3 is TGCAGTGCTAGTTCGAGCCACGAGTTGGCTAACGAGCAGTACTTC.

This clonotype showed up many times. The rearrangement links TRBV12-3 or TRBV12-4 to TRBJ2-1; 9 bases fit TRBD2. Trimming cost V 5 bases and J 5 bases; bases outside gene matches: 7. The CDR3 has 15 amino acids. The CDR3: CASSPTSGSNNEQFF. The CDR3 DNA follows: TGTGCCAGCAGTCCCACTAGCGGGTCGAACAATGAGCAGTTCTTC.

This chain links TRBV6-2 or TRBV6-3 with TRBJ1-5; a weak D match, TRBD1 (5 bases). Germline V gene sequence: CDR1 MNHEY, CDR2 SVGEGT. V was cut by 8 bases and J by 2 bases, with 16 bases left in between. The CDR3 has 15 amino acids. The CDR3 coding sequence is TGTGCCAGCCAGGGACGGATATCGCGCAATCAGCCCCAGCATTTT. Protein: CASQGRISRNQPQHF.

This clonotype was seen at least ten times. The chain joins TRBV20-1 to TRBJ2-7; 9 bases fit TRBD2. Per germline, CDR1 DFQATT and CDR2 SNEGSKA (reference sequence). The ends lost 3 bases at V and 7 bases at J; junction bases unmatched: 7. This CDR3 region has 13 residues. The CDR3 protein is CSASRREGGEQYF. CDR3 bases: TGCAGTGCTAGTCGGCGGGAGGGGGGGGAGCAGTACTTC.

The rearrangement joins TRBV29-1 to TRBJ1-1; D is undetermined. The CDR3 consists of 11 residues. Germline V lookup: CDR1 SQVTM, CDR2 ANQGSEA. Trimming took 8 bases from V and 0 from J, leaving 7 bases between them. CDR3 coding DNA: TGCAGCTCTGGAGTGAACACTGAAGCTTTCTTT. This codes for CSSGVNTEAFF.

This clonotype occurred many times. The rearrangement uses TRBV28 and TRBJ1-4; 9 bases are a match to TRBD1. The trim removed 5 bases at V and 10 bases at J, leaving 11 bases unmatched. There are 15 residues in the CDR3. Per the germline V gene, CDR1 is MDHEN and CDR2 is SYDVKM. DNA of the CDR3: TGTGCCAGCAGTGAAACCGGGACAGGGTTCGGAAAACTGTTTTTT. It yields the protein CASSETGTGFGKLFF.